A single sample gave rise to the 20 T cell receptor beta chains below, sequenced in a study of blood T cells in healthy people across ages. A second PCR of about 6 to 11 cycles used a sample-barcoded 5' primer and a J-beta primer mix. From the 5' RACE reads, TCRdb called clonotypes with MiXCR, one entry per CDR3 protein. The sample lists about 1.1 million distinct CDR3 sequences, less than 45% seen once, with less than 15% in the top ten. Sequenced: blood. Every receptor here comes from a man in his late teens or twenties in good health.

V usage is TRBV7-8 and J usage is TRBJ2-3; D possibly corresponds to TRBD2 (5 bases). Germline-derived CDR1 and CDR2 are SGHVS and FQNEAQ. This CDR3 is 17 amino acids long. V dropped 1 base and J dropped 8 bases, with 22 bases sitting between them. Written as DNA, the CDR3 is TGTGCCAGCAGCTTAGGGTCCTCCCAGACAAGCGGAGGTACGCAGTATTTT. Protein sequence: CASSLGSSQTSGGTQYF.

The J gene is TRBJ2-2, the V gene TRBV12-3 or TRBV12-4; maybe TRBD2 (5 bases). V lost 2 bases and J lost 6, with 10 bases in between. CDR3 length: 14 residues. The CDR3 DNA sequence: TGTGCCAGCAGTTTAACCCGGGGTTCCGGGGAGCTGTTTTTT. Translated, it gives CASSLTRGSGELFF.

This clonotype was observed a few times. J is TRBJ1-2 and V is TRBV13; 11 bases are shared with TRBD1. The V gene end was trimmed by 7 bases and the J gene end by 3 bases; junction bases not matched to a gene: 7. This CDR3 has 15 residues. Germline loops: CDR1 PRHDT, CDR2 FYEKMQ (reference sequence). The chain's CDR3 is CASTLRGQGDYGYTF. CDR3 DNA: TGTGCCAGCACGCTTAGGGGACAGGGGGACTATGGCTACACCTTC.

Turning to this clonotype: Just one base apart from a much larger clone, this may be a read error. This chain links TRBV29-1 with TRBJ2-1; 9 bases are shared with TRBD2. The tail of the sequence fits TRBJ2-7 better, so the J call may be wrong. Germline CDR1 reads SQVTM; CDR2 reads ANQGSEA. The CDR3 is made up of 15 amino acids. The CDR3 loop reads CSARASGGPYNEQYF. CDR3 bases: TGCAGCGCCCGGGCGAGCGGGGGGCCATACAATGAGCAGTACTTC.

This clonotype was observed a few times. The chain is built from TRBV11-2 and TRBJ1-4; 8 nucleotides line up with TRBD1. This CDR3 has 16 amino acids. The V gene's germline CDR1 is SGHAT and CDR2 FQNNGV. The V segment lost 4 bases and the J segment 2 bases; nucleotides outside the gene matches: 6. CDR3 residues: CASSSMGQATNEKLFF. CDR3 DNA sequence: TGTGCCAGCAGCTCGATGGGACAGGCTACTAATGAAAAACTGTTTTTT.

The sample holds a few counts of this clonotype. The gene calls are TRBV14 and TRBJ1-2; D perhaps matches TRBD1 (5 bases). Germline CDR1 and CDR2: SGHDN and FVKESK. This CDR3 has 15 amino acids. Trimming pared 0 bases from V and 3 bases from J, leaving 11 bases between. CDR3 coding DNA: TGTGCCAGCAGCCAAGATGGGGCAGGATACTATGGCTACACCTTC. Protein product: CASSQDGAGYYGYTF.

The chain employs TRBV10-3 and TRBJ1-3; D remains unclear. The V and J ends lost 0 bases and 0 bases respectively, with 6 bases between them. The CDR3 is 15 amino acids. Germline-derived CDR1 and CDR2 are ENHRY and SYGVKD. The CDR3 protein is CAISESGVSGNTIYF. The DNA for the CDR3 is TGTGCCATCAGTGAGTCGGGAGTCTCTGGAAACACCATATATTTT.

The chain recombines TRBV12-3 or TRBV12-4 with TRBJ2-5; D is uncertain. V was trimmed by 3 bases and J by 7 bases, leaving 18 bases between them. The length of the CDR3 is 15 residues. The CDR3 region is CASSFGSGRVGTQYF. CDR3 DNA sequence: TGTGCCAGCAGTTTTGGGTCAGGAAGAGTGGGGACCCAGTACTTC.

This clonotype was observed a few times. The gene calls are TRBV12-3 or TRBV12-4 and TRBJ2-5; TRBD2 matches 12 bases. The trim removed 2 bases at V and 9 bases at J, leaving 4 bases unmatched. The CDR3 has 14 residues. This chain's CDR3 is CASSLMTSGGAQYF. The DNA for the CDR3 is TGTGCCAGCAGTTTAATGACTAGCGGGGGAGCCCAGTACTTC.

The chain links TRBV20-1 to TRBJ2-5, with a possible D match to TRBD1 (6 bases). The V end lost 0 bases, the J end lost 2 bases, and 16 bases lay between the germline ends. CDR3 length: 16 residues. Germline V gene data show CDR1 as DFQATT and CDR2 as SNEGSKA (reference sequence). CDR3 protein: CSARDVGAGVQETQYF. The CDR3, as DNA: TGCAGTGCTAGAGATGTCGGAGCAGGGGTTCAAGAGACCCAGTACTTC.

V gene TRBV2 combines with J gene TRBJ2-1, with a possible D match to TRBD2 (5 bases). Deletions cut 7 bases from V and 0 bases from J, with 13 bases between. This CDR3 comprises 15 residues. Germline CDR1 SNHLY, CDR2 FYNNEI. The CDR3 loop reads CASKEGMSSYNEQFF. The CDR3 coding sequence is TGTGCCAGCAAAGAGGGCATGAGCTCCTACAATGAGCAGTTCTTC.

The CDR3 protein is CASSQDYGLAGATVVCEQFF. The CDR3 region has the DNA TGCGCCAGCAGCCAAGACTATGGTCTAGCGGGGGCCACAGTTGTTTGTGAGCAGTTCTTC. This chain uses TRBV4-3 with TRBJ2-1; 10 bases agree with TRBD2. V shed 0 bases, J shed 9 bases, and the junction held 20 bases outside the gene matches. CDR1 and CDR2 from the germline V gene are LGHNA and YSLEER. CDR3 length: 20 amino acids.

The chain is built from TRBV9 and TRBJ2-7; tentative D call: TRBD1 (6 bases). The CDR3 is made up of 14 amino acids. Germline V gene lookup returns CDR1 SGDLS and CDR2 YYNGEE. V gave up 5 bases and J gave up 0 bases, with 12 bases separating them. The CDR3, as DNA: TGTGCCAGCAGTAAGGGGGTAAGCTCCTACGAGCAGTACTTC. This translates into CASSKGVSSYEQYF.

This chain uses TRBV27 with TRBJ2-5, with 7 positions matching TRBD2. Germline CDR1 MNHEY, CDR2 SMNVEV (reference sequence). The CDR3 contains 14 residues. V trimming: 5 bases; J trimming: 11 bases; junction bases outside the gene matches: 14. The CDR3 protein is CASSRGVPGNEQYF. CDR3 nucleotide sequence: TGTGCCAGCAGTCGGGGGGTCCCCGGGAATGAGCAGTACTTC.

CDR3 protein: CASRKTGPEKLFF. Here the CDR3 DNA reads TGTGCCAGCAGGAAGACGGGTCCGGAAAAACTGTTTTTT. This chain uses TRBV28 with TRBJ1-4; D not certain. The germline V and J ends were trimmed by 6 bases and 8 bases, with 13 bases remaining between them. Germline CDR1 reads MDHEN; CDR2 reads SYDVKM. The CDR3 sequence is 13 residues long.

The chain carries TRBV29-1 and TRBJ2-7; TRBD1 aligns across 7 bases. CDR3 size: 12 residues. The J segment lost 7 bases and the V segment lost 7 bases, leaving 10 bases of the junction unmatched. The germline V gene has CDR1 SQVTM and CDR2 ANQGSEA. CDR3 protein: CSAGQAYNEQYF. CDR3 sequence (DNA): TGCAGCGCTGGACAGGCCTACAATGAGCAGTACTTC.

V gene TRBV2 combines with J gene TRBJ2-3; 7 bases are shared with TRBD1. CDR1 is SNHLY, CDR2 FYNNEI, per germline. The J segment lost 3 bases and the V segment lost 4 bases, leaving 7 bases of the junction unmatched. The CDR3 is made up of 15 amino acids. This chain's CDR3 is CASSASGDRTDTQYF. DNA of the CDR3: TGTGCCAGCAGTGCATCCGGGGACAGAACAGATACGCAGTATTTT.

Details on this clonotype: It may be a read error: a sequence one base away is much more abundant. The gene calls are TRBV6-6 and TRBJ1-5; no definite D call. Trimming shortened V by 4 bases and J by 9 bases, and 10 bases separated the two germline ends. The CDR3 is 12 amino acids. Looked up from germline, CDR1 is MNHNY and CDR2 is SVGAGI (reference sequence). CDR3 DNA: TGTGCCAGCAGTTCCGCATCACGGCCCCAGCATTTT. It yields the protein CASSSASRPQHF.

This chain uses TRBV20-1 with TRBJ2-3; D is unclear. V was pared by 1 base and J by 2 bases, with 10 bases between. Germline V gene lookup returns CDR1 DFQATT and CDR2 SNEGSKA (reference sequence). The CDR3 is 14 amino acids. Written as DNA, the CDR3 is TGCAGTGCTAGAGTTTCCAGCCTCACAGATACGCAGTATTTT. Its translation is CSARVSSLTDTQYF.

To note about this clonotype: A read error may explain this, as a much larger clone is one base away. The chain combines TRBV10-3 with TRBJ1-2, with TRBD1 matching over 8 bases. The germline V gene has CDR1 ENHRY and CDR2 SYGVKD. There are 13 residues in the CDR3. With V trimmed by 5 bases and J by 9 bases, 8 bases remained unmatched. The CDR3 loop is CAISSTGEQSYTF. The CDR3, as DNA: TGTGCCATCAGTTCGACAGGGGAACAAAGCTACACCTTC.